These 30 T cell receptor beta chains share one sample of origin, sequenced in a study of T cells expressing NK-cell markers. From the 5' RACE reads, TCRdb lists one entry per CDR3 protein and no DNA. The table lists fewer than 400,000 distinct CDR3 sequences. The specimen sequenced was blood T cells: a sorted CD56 or NKG2C T cell subset, CD4+ or CD8+ T cells, or bulk PBMC T cells (not recorded which). These receptors were obtained from a woman in her 50s in good health.

This sequence joins TRBV11-2 and TRBJ2-1; the D call of TRBD2 rests on TCRdb alone, since no DNA is present to check it. CDR3 size: 15 residues. CDR1 and CDR2 (germline): SGHAT, FQNNGV. Here the CDR3 reads CASSLGGGRRDEQFF.

V is TRBV29-1 and J is TRBJ2-2; TCRdb returns TRBD1, unconfirmable since there is no DNA. The CDR3 has 15 residues. Germline CDR1 SQVTM, CDR2 ANQGSEA. CDR3 sequence reads: CSVVPGKANTGELFF.

The chain combines TRBV29-1 with TRBJ1-1. This CDR3 contains 15 residues. CDR1 and CDR2 (germline): SQVTM, ANQGSEA. The CDR3 loop is CSVEAPAAWNTEAFF.

This chain's CDR3 is CASSQEGGRVTGELFF. The chain carries TRBV4-2 and TRBJ2-2; TCRdb's D gene call, TRBD2, goes unchecked for lack of DNA. Germline V lookup: CDR1 LGHNA, CDR2 YNFKEQ. This CDR3 region has 16 residues.

The gene calls are TRBV6-2 or TRBV6-3 and TRBJ2-7. This CDR3 has 14 amino acids. Germline V lookup: CDR1 MNHEY, CDR2 SVGEGT. Here the CDR3 reads CASSKRTRSYEQYF.

V is TRBV29-1 and J is TRBJ2-3; TCRdb's D call of TRBD2 is untestable without DNA. Germline V lookup: CDR1 SQVTM, CDR2 ANQGSEA. CDR3 size: 14 residues. The CDR3 region is CSVVGLAGGDTQYF.

This chain joins TRBV20-1 and TRBJ2-1; TCRdb reports TRBD2, a call that lacks DNA to check it against. This CDR3 spans 13 amino acids. Per the germline V gene, CDR1 is DFQATT and CDR2 is SNEGSKA (reference sequence). CDR3 residues: CSAREFGGTEQFF.

This chain joins TRBV7-2 and TRBJ2-5; lacking DNA, the TRBD2 call made by TCRdb goes unchecked. CDR1 is SGHTA, CDR2 FQGNSA, per germline. The CDR3 length is 15 residues. The CDR3 reads CASSFRLGGKETQYF. Using reference TRBV7-2 and TRBJ2-5 for the parts outside the CDR3, the full variable domain is GAGVSQSPSNKVTEKGKDVELRCDPISGHTALYWYRQSLGQGLEFLIYFQGNSAPDKSGLPSDRFSAERTGGSVSTLTIQRTQQEDSAVYLCASSFRLGGKETQYFGPGTRLLVL.

V is TRBV4-1 and J is TRBJ2-1; TCRdb lists TRBD1, though no DNA is available to test this call. CDR1 and CDR2 (germline): MGHRA, YSYEKL. The CDR3 has 17 residues. CDR3 region: CASSQGRARSSYNEQFF.

The chain recombines TRBV12-3 or TRBV12-4 with TRBJ2-7; TCRdb calls TRBD1, which cannot be checked without DNA. The CDR3 spans 13 residues. The chain's CDR3 is CASSLHRDSKQYF.

V and J are TRBV25-1 and TRBJ2-7; TCRdb indicates TRBD2, and absent DNA this call remains unverified. The CDR3 has 18 amino acids. The V gene's germline CDR1 is MGHDK and CDR2 SYGVNS. This chain's CDR3 is CASRRSGTSGSQRGEQYF.

The chain uses TRBV27 and TRBJ2-7; TCRdb's assignment of TRBD2 cannot be checked, as there is no DNA. The CDR3 runs 13 residues. CDR1 and CDR2 (germline): MNHEY, SMNVEV (reference sequence). The CDR3 here is CASRTSFIYEQYF.

The rearrangement joins TRBV6-5 to TRBJ1-2. This CDR3 has 13 amino acids. Germline lookup yields CDR1 MNHEY and CDR2 SVGAGI. CDR3 amino acids: CASSGGTLYGYTF.

This chain joins TRBV6-4 and TRBJ2-3; TCRdb outputs TRBD1, but without DNA this stays unchecked. CDR1 MRHNA and CDR2 SNTAGT come from the germline V gene. The CDR3 consists of 14 residues. The CDR3 protein is CASKRQGSTDTQYF.

V is TRBV12-3 or TRBV12-4 and J is TRBJ1-4; TCRdb returns TRBD1, unconfirmable since there is no DNA. The CDR3 is 13 amino acids. CDR3 residues: CATQGTVNEKLFF.

CDR3 amino acids: CASSGQSYNSPLHF. The rearrangement links TRBV25-1 to TRBJ1-6. Germline V lookup: CDR1 MGHDK, CDR2 SYGVNS. The CDR3 sequence is 14 residues long.

The chain combines TRBV10-3 with TRBJ2-3; TCRdb's D call of TRBD1 is untestable without DNA. The CDR3 is 14 residues long. Germline loops: CDR1 ENHRY, CDR2 SYGVKD. CDR3 sequence: CATRGNPGADTQYF.

The V and J genes are TRBV7-9 and TRBJ2-3; lacking DNA, the TRBD1 call made by TCRdb goes unchecked. The CDR3 loop spans 16 amino acids. CDR1 SEHNR and CDR2 FQNEAQ come from the germline V gene (reference sequence). CDR3 protein: CASSLRTGQSTDTQYF. The whole variable domain, filled in from reference TRBV7-9 and TRBJ2-3, reads DTGVSQNPRHKITKRGQNVTFRCDPISEHNRLYWYRQTLGQGPEFLTYFQNEAQLEKSRLLSDRFSAERPKGSFSTLEIQRTEQGDSAMYLCASSLRTGQSTDTQYFGPGTRLTVL.

V usage is TRBV4-2 and J usage is TRBJ2-3; as DNA is missing, the TRBD2 call by TCRdb cannot be tested. Germline V gene data show CDR1 as LGHNA and CDR2 as YNFKEQ. This CDR3 region has 18 residues. The CDR3: CASSQETSGSSPTDTQYF.

The CDR3 sequence is CASSQRTGVYEQYF. This chain joins TRBV14 and TRBJ2-7; with no DNA, the TCRdb D assignment of TRBD1 cannot be verified. CDR1 is SGHDN, CDR2 FVKESK, per germline. The CDR3 totals 14 residues.

The chain carries TRBV6-5 and TRBJ2-2. The CDR3 loop spans 16 amino acids. The germline CDR1 and CDR2 sequences are MNHEY and SVGAGI. This chain's CDR3 is CASSQIATRDTGELFF.

The chain combines TRBV7-2 with TRBJ2-7; TCRdb outputs TRBD2, but without DNA this stays unchecked. The germline gives CDR1 SGHTA, CDR2 FQGNSA. The CDR3 covers 14 residues. CDR3 sequence reads: CASSFRDSFYEQYF. Looking up the rest from reference TRBV7-2 and TRBJ2-7 gives the full variable domain: GAGVSQSPSNKVTEKGKDVELRCDPISGHTALYWYRQSLGQGLEFLIYFQGNSAPDKSGLPSDRFSAERTGGSVSTLTIQRTQQEDSAVYLCASSFRDSFYEQYFGPGTRLTVT.

The rearrangement uses TRBV5-5 and TRBJ2-2; the D call from TCRdb, TRBD1, cannot be confirmed without DNA. This CDR3 spans 15 amino acids. Germline CDR1 SGHKS, CDR2 YYEKEE (reference sequence). The CDR3: CASSAGGTNTGELFF.

The chain joins TRBV10-3 to TRBJ2-2. The CDR3 is made up of 12 amino acids. The germline V gene encodes CDR1 ENHRY and CDR2 SYGVKD. This CDR3 is CATLGDTGELFF.

CDR3 sequence reads: CASSLGSSGSKTDTQYF. The chain recombines TRBV5-1 with TRBJ2-3; lacking DNA, the TRBD2 call made by TCRdb goes unchecked. CDR1 is SGHRS, CDR2 YFSETQ, per germline. The CDR3 is 17 residues long.

This chain connects TRBV12-3 or TRBV12-4 to TRBJ2-1; the D call from TCRdb, TRBD1, cannot be confirmed without DNA. CDR3 length equals 16 residues. The CDR3 spells CASSPSWTGADNEQFF.

The rearrangement joins TRBV5-1 to TRBJ1-1; TCRdb's D call of TRBD1 is untestable without DNA. Germline-derived CDR1 and CDR2 are SGHRS and YFSETQ. The CDR3 totals 16 residues. This chain's CDR3 is CASSLEGITLNTEAFF.

The CDR3 here is CSARDSREPADTQYF. The rearrangement links TRBV20-1 to TRBJ2-3; TCRdb picks TRBD2, but there is no DNA to check that call. Germline V CDR1 and CDR2: DFQATT, SNEGSKA (reference sequence). This CDR3 region has 15 residues.

The gene calls are TRBV15 and TRBJ2-3. CDR3 length: 14 residues. Germline V CDR1 and CDR2: LNHNV, YYDKDF (reference sequence). CDR3 sequence: CATSTAIGADTQYF.

The chain employs TRBV2 and TRBJ2-7; TCRdb lists TRBD1, though no DNA is available to test this call. Germline V gene data show CDR1 as SNHLY and CDR2 as FYNNEI. The CDR3 sequence is 12 residues long. The CDR3 loop reads CASIEGPGEQYF.